The clone carrying this T cell receptor beta chain has at least ten counts. These data come from a study of neurological immune-mediated disorders. As for the cDNA, it was generated by 5'RACE with 10-nucleotide random UMIs. From the 5' RACE reads, TCRdb called clonotypes with MiXCR, one entry per CDR3 protein. The sample consists of tens of thousands of distinct CDR3 sequences, 9% to 12% of them appearing once. The germline CDR1 and CDR2 sequences are LNHNV and YYDKDF (reference sequence). The CDR3 runs 15 residues. Trimming took off 1 base at V and 2 bases at J, with 11 bases between the two ends. This TCR was recovered from a middle-aged man in good health. The rearrangement joins TRBV15 to TRBJ1-1; unclear D gene. The sample comprised PBMCs. The CDR3: CATSRGEAPNTEAFF. DNA of the CDR3: TGTGCCACCAGCAGAGGGGAAGCACCCAACACTGAAGCTTTCTTT.